This TCR beta chain was documented in a study of tumor and adjacent non-tumor tissue in lung cancer. Note on this clonotype: One end of the junction does not line up with germline, which may come from a read error.

Germline-derived CDR1 and CDR2 are SGHDT and YYEEEE. This CDR3 is 12 amino acids long. The library came from three nested PCR rounds adapted from ARM-PCR protocols. One entry per CDR3 protein results from TCRdb running MiXCR on the multiplex PCR reads. The table has 60,000 to 70,000 distinct CDR3 sequences, 76% seen once; the top ten hold over 35%. The template was RNA from unsorted bulk tissue. Distant lung tissue was collected more than 3 cm away from the tumor edge. The J gene is TRBJ2-7, the V gene TRBV5-6, with D perhaps TRBD2 (5 bases). The sequence came from a man in his 60s with non-small cell lung cancer. Sequenced sample: distant non-tumor lung tissue. CDR3 DNA sequence: TGTGTCAGCAGCGGCACAGCCTACGAGCAGTACTTC. This codes for CVSSGTAYEQYF.